This T cell receptor (beta chain) was sequenced in a study of blood T cell repertoires in COVID-19. For the study at large: In each case, the material was cDNA or gDNA derived from T cells, B-cell-depleted T cells, or PBMCs.

CDR1 is SGHRS and CDR2 is YFSETQ in the germline V gene. Trimming took 2 bases from V and 4 from J, leaving 24 bases between them. There are 18 residues in the CDR3. Clones were sequenced by immunoSEQ multiplex PCR, and TCRdb holds only the in-frame ones, with some missing. The sample lists 260,000 or so clones; 70% to 90% were seen once. This receptor was obtained from a man in his late teens or twenties with active or convalescent COVID-19. Source material: peripheral blood. The chain is built from TRBV5-1 and TRBJ1-1; tentatively, D is TRBD1 (5 bases). The CDR3 is CASSFVLRGNTGGTEAFF. The CDR3 coding sequence is TGCGCCAGCAGCTTCGTTTTGCGGGGGAATACTGGGGGCACTGAAGCTTTCTTT.